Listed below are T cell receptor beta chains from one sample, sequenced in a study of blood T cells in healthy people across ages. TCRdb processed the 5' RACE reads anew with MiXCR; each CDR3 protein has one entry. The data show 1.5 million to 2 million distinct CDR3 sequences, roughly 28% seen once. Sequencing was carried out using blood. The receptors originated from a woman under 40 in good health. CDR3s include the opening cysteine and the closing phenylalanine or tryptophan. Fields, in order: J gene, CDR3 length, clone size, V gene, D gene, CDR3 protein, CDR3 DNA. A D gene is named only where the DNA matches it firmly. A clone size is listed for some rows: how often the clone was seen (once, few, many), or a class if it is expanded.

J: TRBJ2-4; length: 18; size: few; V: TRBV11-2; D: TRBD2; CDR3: CASSSKSLAGGPRNIQYF; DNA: TGTGCCAGCAGCTCGAAGAGCCTAGCGGGAGGGCCGAGGAACATTCAGTACTTC
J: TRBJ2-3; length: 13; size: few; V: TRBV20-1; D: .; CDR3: CSASTGASDTQYF; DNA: TGCAGTGCTAGCACGGGGGCCTCTGATACGCAGTATTTT
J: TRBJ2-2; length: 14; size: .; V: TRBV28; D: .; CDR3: CASSPNPGAGELFF; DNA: TGTGCCAGCAGTCCCAACCCTGGGGCCGGGGAGCTGTTTTTT
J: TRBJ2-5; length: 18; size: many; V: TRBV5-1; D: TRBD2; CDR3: CASSLDSPSGGYQETQYF; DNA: TGCGCCAGCAGCTTGGATTCTCCTAGCGGGGGATACCAAGAGACCCAGTACTTC
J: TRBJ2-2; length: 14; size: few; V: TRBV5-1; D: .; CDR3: CASSWPRGTGELFF; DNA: TGCGCCAGCAGCTGGCCAAGGGGCACCGGGGAGCTGTTTTTT
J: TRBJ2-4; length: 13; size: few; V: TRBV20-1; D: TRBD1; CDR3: CSARDRAKNIQYF; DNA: TGCAGTGCAAGGGACAGAGCCAAAAACATTCAGTACTTC
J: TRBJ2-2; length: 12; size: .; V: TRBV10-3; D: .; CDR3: CAISESGGELFF; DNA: TGTGCCATCAGTGAGTCGGGCGGGGAGCTGTTTTTT
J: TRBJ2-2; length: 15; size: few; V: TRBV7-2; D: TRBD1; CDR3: CASSYTGTATGELFF; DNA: TGTGCCAGCAGCTATACCGGGACAGCCACCGGGGAGCTGTTTTTT
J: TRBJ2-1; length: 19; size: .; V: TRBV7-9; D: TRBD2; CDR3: CASSLDETSGVSSYNERFF; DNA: TGTGCCAGCAGCTTAGATGAGACTAGCGGGGTCAGCTCCTACAATGAGCGGTTCTTC
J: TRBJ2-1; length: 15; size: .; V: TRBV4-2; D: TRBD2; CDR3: CASSQTTSGDNEQFF; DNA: TGTGCCAGCAGCCAAACGACTAGCGGGGACAATGAGCAGTTCTTC
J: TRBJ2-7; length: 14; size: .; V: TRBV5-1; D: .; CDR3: CASSDPGLTYEQYF; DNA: TGCGCCAGCAGCGATCCTGGACTTACCTACGAGCAGTACTTC
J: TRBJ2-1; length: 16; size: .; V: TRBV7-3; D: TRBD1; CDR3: CASSLLAGTAKNEQFF; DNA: TGTGCCAGCAGCCTACTGGCCGGGACAGCTAAAAATGAGCAGTTCTTC
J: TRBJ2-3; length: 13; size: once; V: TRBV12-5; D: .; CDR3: CASGQSRTDTQYF; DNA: TGTGCTAGTGGTCAGAGTCGCACAGATACGCAGTATTTT
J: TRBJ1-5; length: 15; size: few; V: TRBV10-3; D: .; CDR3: CAISESPQGNQPQHF; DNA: TGTGCCATCAGTGAGTCACCACAGGGTAATCAGCCCCAGCATTTT
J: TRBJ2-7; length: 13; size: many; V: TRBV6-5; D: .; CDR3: CASSYDGRGEQYF; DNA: TGTGCCAGCAGTTACGACGGGAGAGGCGAGCAGTACTTC
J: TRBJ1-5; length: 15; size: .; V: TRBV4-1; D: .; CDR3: CASSQGWSSNQPQHF; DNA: TGCGCCAGCAGCCAAGGCTGGAGTAGCAATCAGCCCCAGCATTTT
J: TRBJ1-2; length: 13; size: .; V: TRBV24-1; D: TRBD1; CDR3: CATRGPGQGRYTF; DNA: TGTGCCACCAGAGGCCCGGGACAGGGGAGATACACCTTC
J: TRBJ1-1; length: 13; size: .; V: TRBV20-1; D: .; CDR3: CSARASGFTEAFF; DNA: TGCAGTGCTAGAGCCTCCGGGTTCACTGAAGCTTTCTTT
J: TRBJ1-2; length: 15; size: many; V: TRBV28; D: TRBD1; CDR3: CASSFPPGQGDGYTF; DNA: TGTGCCAGCAGTTTCCCTCCGGGACAGGGAGATGGCTACACCTTC
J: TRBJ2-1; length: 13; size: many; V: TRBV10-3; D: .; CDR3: CAISVSRDNEQFF; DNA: TGTGCCATCAGTGTGAGCCGGGACAATGAGCAGTTCTTC
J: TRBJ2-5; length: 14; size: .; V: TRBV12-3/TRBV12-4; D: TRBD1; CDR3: CASGPGTGRETQYF; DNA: TGTGCCAGCGGTCCCGGGACAGGGCGGGAGACCCAGTACTTC